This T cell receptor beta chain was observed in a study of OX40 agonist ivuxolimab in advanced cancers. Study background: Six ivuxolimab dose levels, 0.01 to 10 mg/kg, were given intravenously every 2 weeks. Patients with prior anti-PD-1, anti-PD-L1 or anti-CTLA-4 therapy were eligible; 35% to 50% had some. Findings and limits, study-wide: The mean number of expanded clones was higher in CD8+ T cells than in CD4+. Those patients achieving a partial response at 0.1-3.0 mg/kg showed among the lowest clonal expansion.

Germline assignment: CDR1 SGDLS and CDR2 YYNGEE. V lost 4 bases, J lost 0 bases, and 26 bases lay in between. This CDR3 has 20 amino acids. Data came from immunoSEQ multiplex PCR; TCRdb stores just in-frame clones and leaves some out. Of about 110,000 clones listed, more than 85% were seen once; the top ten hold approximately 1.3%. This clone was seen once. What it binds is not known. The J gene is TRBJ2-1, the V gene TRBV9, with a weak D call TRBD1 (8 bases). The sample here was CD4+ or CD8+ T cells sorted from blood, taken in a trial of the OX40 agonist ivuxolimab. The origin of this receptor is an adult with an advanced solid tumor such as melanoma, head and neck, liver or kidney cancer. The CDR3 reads CASSSDRAASGFSSYNEQFF. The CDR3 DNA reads TGTGCCAGCAGCTCGGACAGGGCCGCTAGCGGTTTCAGCTCCTACAATGAGCAGTTCTTC.